This T cell receptor beta chain comes out of a study of blood T cell repertoires in COVID-19. The data were produced by immunoSEQ multiplex PCR, yet TCRdb's version contains in-frame clones alone and is incomplete. Seen here are about 160,000 clones, around 85% observed once, and the top ten hold around 6.9%. The germline V and J ends were trimmed by 4 bases and 3 bases, with 14 bases remaining between them. CDR1 is SGHRS and CDR2 is YFSETQ in the germline V gene. There are 15 residues in the CDR3. The source material was peripheral blood. This TCR was sampled from an elderly man with COVID-19, enrolled during active disease. The chain has TRBV5-1 and TRBJ1-5, with D tentatively TRBD1 (5 bases). CDR3 nucleotides: TGCGCCAGCAGCCCGGACAATCCCTCCAATCAGCCCCAGCATTTT. Translating gives CASSPDNPSNQPQHF.